The entry below gives a single T cell receptor beta chain sequence along with its context. This clone was picked up a small number of times. The antigen it binds to is not known. Base-call qualities are not available, and no considerably larger clone is one nucleotide away. The High Capacity cDNA Reverse Transcription Kit was used to reverse transcribe all of the isolated RNA, meaning that expressed TCRB transcripts were what got sequenced. Naive, central memory and regulatory T cell samples underwent deep immunoSEQ sequencing, averaging around 3.7 million total reads per sample. Sorted cells were lysed in RLT buffer and RNA was extracted with DNase-treated RNeasy Micro or Mini kits, depending on cell number. To prevent cross-contamination, every cell subset was processed on its own, while patient and healthy donor samples were processed together. Using the immunoSEQ multiplex PCR, TCRB sequences were amplified from cDNA into 87-bp fragments spanning the CDR3 region. The amplicons were sequenced using the Illumina HiSeq platform. Under the source paper's analysis protocol: PCR bias was computationally corrected using synthetic template baselines, reads within Hamming distance 2 were collapsed, and singletons that could not be merged were discarded. Reads were aligned to IMGT to assign V, D and J genes, CDR3 length, and insertions or deletions at six rearrangement sites. Within each subset, clonotype counts were normalized to sorted cell number, and only after that were true diversity and Gini coefficients computed with the tcR R package. Repertoire sharing was quantified using the overlap coefficient calculated on TCRB nucleotide sequences. Out-of-frame TCRB sequences from naive cells were analyzed to stand in for the pre-selection repertoire. Held by TCRdb, this immuneACCESS table contains in-frame sequences only and omits some clones. Under half of the omission traces to an unresolved V gene where checked; the cause of the rest is unknown. The V and J calls and clone size come from that table; D and trimming were worked out from the DNA. This sample comprises about 470,000 clones, 30% of them detected only once. About 0.065% of the sample comes from the top ten.

Each donor gave one peripheral blood draw, around 0.12 L on average, collected into heparinised tubes. A BD FACSAria II was used to sort naive, central memory, regulatory and stem cell-like memory CD4+ T cells with a panel that included CD45RO, CCR7, CD25, CD127, CD95 and CD27. Purity was above 98% for every sorted population. Right away, PBMCs were isolated by Lymphoprep density gradient centrifugation and were stained directly, with no culture step. To minimize batch effects, samples were stained and sorted in pairs, one healthy donor with one patient per experiment. These data are taken from a study of beta chain features in type 1 diabetes listed by TCRdb under 2018. Background on the whole study: No differences in mean age, gender distribution, total cell number or subset yield were found between patients and healthy donors. A total of 90 million to 130 million sorted cells were examined across all samples, and a strong correlation was observed between cell number per subset and RNA yield. The study compared the TCRB repertoires of sorted circulating CD4+ T cell subsets in recently diagnosed type 1 diabetes patients with those in matched healthy donors. Whereas all 30 or so donors provided naive and central memory subsets, regulatory and stem cell-like memory subsets were isolated from just 8 patients and roughly eight healthy donors. Overall study outcomes, separate from this receptor: HLA sub-analyses involved small numbers of individuals, so any influence of HLA type on TCRB rearrangement remained unresolved. Type 1 diabetes patients showed a moderate but significant shortening of TCRB CDR3 length in all four CD4+ subsets. The naive, central memory and regulatory TCRB repertoires appeared to resemble one another more closely among patients than among healthy donors. PCR might favor shorter templates, but patient and control samples were amplified and corrected together, so any skew would affect both groups equally. At VDJ recombination sites, type 1 diabetes patients had fewer insertions and more deleted nucleotides, which implies abnormalities in thymic rearrangement. Because cDNA rather than genomic DNA was sequenced, highly expressing activated cells could have been over-represented, although no difference in activation and CD3 levels was found between groups.

CDR1 and CDR2 are drawn from the germline V gene (reference sequence): SEHNR, FQNEAQ. The CDR3 starts with the cysteine, ends with the phenylalanine, and has 12 residues. This entry keeps only the CDR3 DNA: 36 bases, framed from base 1. Trimming at the junction amounts to 4 bases on V and 6 bases on J, and the germline ends lie 10 bases apart. The specimen was naive CD4+ T cells from blood. Read against the paper, the sample's cell subset or site label means: true naive CD4+ T cells. The rearranged segments are TRBV7-9 and TRBJ2-7, with the D gene tentatively TRBD1 or TRBD2, based on 5 matching bases in each. The source is a man aged 18 to 29 in good health. The CDR3 protein: CASSYTGGEQYF. The DNA is TGTGCCAGCAGCTATACAGGAGGCGAGCAGTACTTC. With all but the CDR3 taken from the reference TRBV7-9 and TRBJ2-7 genes, the full variable domain is: DTGVSQNPRHKITKRGQNVTFRCDPISEHNRLYWYRQTLGQGPEFLTYFQNEAQLEKSRLLSDRFSAERPKGSFSTLEIQRTEQGDSAMYLCASSYTGGEQYFGPGTRLTVT.